These 15 T cell receptor beta chains share one sample of origin, sequenced in a study of human CD8 memory T cell subsets. Construction of TCR beta libraries was accomplished by means of UMI-labeled 5' RACE. One entry per CDR3 protein, without DNA, is what TCRdb gives after re-calling the 5' RACE reads. Across about 6,500 distinct CDR3 sequences, the top ten clones capture about a fifth of the sample. TPEX cells were exhausted-like CCR7+ PD-1+ TIGIT+ early memory CD8+ T cells. The sample taken for sequencing was CD8+ T cells from PBMCs. The receptors derive from a human donor in good health.

V usage is TRBV6-5 and J usage is TRBJ1-5. Germline V gene lookup returns CDR1 MNHEY and CDR2 SVGAGI. This CDR3 region has 13 residues. CDR3 amino acids: CASSYGPNQPQHF.

The genes are TRBV5-1 and TRBJ2-7. Germline assignment: CDR1 SGHRS and CDR2 YFSETQ. The CDR3 covers 14 residues. CDR3 sequence reads: CASSLEGSLHEQYF.

V gene TRBV5-1 combines with J gene TRBJ2-5; no DNA is available, so the TRBD2 call from TCRdb remains unchecked. Looked up from germline, CDR1 is SGHRS and CDR2 is YFSETQ. This CDR3 has 18 amino acids. This CDR3 reads CASSLEPSGRAGQETQYF.

CDR3 loop: CASSTPAFRSYNEQFF. The rearrangement joins TRBV7-9 to TRBJ2-1; lacking DNA, the TRBD2 call made by TCRdb goes unchecked. The CDR3 covers 16 residues. Germline V lookup: CDR1 SEHNR, CDR2 FQNEAQ (reference sequence).

The chain is built from TRBV5-5 and TRBJ2-5; TCRdb gives TRBD1 as the D gene, but with no DNA this cannot be confirmed. CDR1 and CDR2 (germline): SGHKS, YYEKEE (reference sequence). The CDR3 is 15 amino acids. The CDR3 protein is CASSLASGALRTQYF. Full variable domain (remainder filled in from reference TRBV5-5 and TRBJ2-5): DAGVTQSPTHLIKTRGQQVTLRCSPISGHKSVSWYQQVLGQGPQFIFQYYEKEERGRGNFPDRFSARQFPNYSSELNVNALLLGDSALYLCASSLASGALRTQYFGPGTRLLVL.

V usage is TRBV6-6 and J usage is TRBJ2-7; TCRdb gives TRBD1 as the D gene, but with no DNA this cannot be confirmed. The V gene's germline CDR1 is MNHNY and CDR2 SVGAGI (reference sequence). The CDR3 runs 12 residues. CDR3 region: CASSPRRDEQYF.

The rearrangement links TRBV11-2 to TRBJ2-3. Germline-derived CDR1 and CDR2 are SGHAT and FQNNGV. The CDR3 length is 15 residues. CDR3 in amino acids: CASSASGTFTDTQYF.

The J gene is TRBJ2-1, the V gene TRBV12-3 or TRBV12-4; the TCRdb call, TRBD2, lacks DNA for checking. This CDR3 region has 16 residues. CDR3 sequence: CASSYPGLAGGNEQFF.

This sequence joins TRBV29-1 and TRBJ1-1; TCRdb calls TRBD1, which cannot be checked without DNA. The CDR3 spans 15 residues. Germline V gene lookup returns CDR1 SQVTM and CDR2 ANQGSEA. CDR3 loop: CSAHTGESLNTEAFF.

This chain links TRBV10-2 with TRBJ2-1. The CDR3 covers 12 residues. Germline V gene data show CDR1 as WSHSY and CDR2 as SAAADI. This chain's CDR3 is CASQELYNEQFF.

The chain recombines TRBV27 with TRBJ2-4; with no DNA, the TCRdb D assignment of TRBD1 cannot be verified. The CDR3 covers 15 residues. Germline CDR1 and CDR2: MNHEY and SMNVEV (reference sequence). The CDR3 here is CASSPDRGTKNIQYF.

By frequency, this clonotype registers medium-sized. The chain combines TRBV20-1 with TRBJ2-3; absent DNA, TCRdb's TRBD1 call cannot be checked. Germline CDR1 and CDR2: DFQATT and SNEGSKA (reference sequence). This CDR3 spans 13 amino acids. CDR3: CSARGQGPDTQYF.

The chain's CDR3 is CASGMRWGGQRTEAFF. The chain combines TRBV28 with TRBJ1-1; the TRBD1 assignment by TCRdb is unverifiable without DNA. The CDR3 has 16 residues. CDR1 MDHEN and CDR2 SYDVKM come from the germline V gene. Full variable domain (missing parts from reference TRBV28 and TRBJ1-1): DVKVTQSSRYLVKRTGEKVFLECVQDMDHENMFWYRQDPGLGLRLIYFSYDVKMKEKGDIPEGYSVSREKKERFSLILESASTNQTSMYLCASGMRWGGQRTEAFFGQGTRLTVV.

This clonotype ranks as medium-sized in terms of frequency. J is TRBJ1-5 and V is TRBV28; TCRdb's assignment of TRBD1 cannot be checked, as there is no DNA. CDR1 MDHEN and CDR2 SYDVKM come from the germline V gene. The CDR3 is made up of 15 amino acids. The CDR3 spells CASSLIQGGNQPQHF.

The CDR3 protein is CASSFGATEAFF. V is TRBV12-3 or TRBV12-4 and J is TRBJ1-1. There are 12 residues in the CDR3.